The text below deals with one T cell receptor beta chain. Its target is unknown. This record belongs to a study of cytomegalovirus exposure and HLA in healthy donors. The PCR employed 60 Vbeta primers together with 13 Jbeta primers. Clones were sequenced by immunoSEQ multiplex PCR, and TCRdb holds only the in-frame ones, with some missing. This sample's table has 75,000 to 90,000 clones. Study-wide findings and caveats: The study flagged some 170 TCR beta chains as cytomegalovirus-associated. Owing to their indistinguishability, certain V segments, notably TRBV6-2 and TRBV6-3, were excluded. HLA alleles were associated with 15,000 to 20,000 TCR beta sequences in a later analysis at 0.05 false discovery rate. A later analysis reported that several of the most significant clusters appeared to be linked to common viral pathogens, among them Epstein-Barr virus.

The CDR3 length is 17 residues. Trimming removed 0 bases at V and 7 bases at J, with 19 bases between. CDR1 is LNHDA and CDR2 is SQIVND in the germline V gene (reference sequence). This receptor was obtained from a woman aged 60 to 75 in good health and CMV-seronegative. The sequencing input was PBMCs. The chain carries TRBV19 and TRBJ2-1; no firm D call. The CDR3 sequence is CASSIDLSAAPSNEQFF. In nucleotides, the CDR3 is TGTGCCAGTAGTATAGATCTTTCCGCGGCCCCCTCGAATGAGCAGTTCTTC.